What follows are 2 T cell receptor beta chains derived from one specimen sequenced in a study of blood T cell repertoires in COVID-19. Sequencing used immunoSEQ multiplex PCR; TCRdb keeps in-frame clones, though not all of them. The profile covers nearly 300,000 clones, with about 87% appearing a single time and approximately 7% taken by the ten largest. Sequenced sample: peripheral blood. Source of these receptors: a woman aged 25 to 39 who had recovered from COVID-19.

The chain couples TRBV27 to TRBJ2-2; no definite D call. The CDR3 extends over 13 amino acids. Trimming shortened V by 0 bases and J by 6 bases, and 5 bases separated the two germline ends. Germline CDR1 MNHEY, CDR2 SMNVEV (reference sequence). In DNA, the CDR3 is TGTGCCAGCAGTTTATCAACACCCGGGGAGCTGTTTTTT. Its protein product is CASSLSTPGELFF.

The chain is built from TRBV9 and TRBJ1-2; D gene ambiguous. Germline V gene lookup returns CDR1 SGDLS and CDR2 YYNGEE. The CDR3 covers 13 residues. Trimming cost V 4 bases and J 3 bases, with 10 bases left between them. The CDR3 is CASSPNSDYGYTF. The CDR3 region has the DNA TGTGCCAGCAGCCCAAACTCTGACTATGGCTACACCTTC.